This T cell receptor beta chain was observed in a study of blood T cell repertoires in COVID-19. Study-wide background: Sample material is recorded as cDNA or gDNA derived from T cells, B-cell-depleted T cells, or PBMCs.

The protocol was immunoSEQ multiplex PCR, while the TCRdb copy is restricted to in-frame clones and leaves out a portion. The sample holds about 40,000 clones, 70% to 90% seen once. The length of the CDR3 is 14 residues. V was shortened by 5 bases and J by 4 bases, with 15 bases between the two germline ends. CDR1 SEHNR and CDR2 FQNEAQ come from the germline V gene (reference sequence). The specimen sequenced was peripheral blood. The V gene is TRBV7-9, the J gene TRBJ2-7, with D perhaps matching TRBD1 (5 bases). This TCR derives from a human donor in a cohort sampled during active COVID-19. The CDR3 coding sequence is TGTGCCAGCAGCCAGGACACTACCTCTTACGAGCAGTACTTC. This sequence encodes CASSQDTTSYEQYF.